This entry lists 29 T cell receptor beta chains sequenced from one sample in a study of yellow fever vaccine responses in identical twins (dated 2018 in TCRdb). Libraries were built with RT-PCR. The sample was run on an Illumina HiSeq 2500. TCRdb reprocessing: public reads trimmed at Q25 with fastp, clones called with MiXCR, in-frame beta chains kept. Identical CDR3 proteins give one entry, which carries the most common genes and DNA. The sample has around 2,000 distinct CDR3 sequences on record, roughly four fifths of them singletons. In total, the top ten clones hold roughly 6.7% of the sample. The sequences come from T cells from blood (PBMCs), unsorted or a sorted subset (not recorded which), collected before or after yellow fever vaccination (not recorded which). Receptors were obtained from a woman aged 18-29 years who received the yellow fever vaccine. Donor details come from another sample of the same person, matched by shared clones.

The rearrangement joins TRBV2 to TRBJ2-3; 11 nucleotides line up with TRBD2. V was pared by 5 bases and J by 0 bases, with 7 bases of the junction left unmatched. The CDR3 extends over 17 amino acids. The germline V gene encodes CDR1 SNHLY and CDR2 FYNNEI. CDR3 sequence reads: CASSLAGGATSTDTQYF. The CDR3 DNA follows: TGTGCCAGCAGTTTAGCGGGAGGGGCAACTAGCACAGATACGCAGTATTTT.

The chain couples TRBV7-2 to TRBJ2-1; no clear D gene. The CDR3 covers 15 residues. V shed 3 bases and J shed 0 bases, with 9 bases lying between them. Germline values: CDR1 SGHTA, CDR2 FQGNSA. CDR3 region: CASSLPISSYNEQFF. The CDR3 DNA sequence: TGTGCCAGCAGCTTGCCTATCAGCTCCTACAATGAGCAGTTCTTC.

The chain employs TRBV7-9 and TRBJ1-1; a weak D match, TRBD1 (5 bases). The CDR3 extends over 15 amino acids. The germline V gene has CDR1 SEHNR and CDR2 FQNEAQ (reference sequence). With 8 bases removed from V and 3 bases from J, the gap between germline ends came to 19 bases. The CDR3 loop reads CASPERGRVDTEAFF. Here the CDR3 DNA reads TGTGCCAGCCCCGAGAGAGGCAGGGTGGACACTGAAGCTTTCTTT.

The chain combines TRBV20-1 with TRBJ2-6; D remains ambiguous. CDR1 and CDR2 from the germline V gene are DFQATT and SNEGSKA (reference sequence). The CDR3 runs 16 residues. Trimming removed 1 base from V and 6 bases from J, with 16 bases in between. CDR3 region: CSARGTDLLKANVLTF. The CDR3 DNA reads as TGCAGTGCTAGAGGGACCGACCTTCTGAAGGCCAACGTCCTGACTTTC.

J is TRBJ2-1 and V is TRBV11-1; D is possibly TRBD1 or TRBD2 (6 bases each). Germline V lookup: CDR1 SGHAT, CDR2 FQDESV (reference sequence). Between the trimmed V and J ends, which lost 8 bases and 6 bases, there was a span of 14 bases. The CDR3 totals 13 residues. The CDR3 nucleotides are TGTGCCAGCCTCGGGGGCGCAACCAATGAGCAGTTCTTC. As protein: CASLGGATNEQFF.

The chain links TRBV4-1 to TRBJ1-5; no clear D. CDR3 length: 17 amino acids. V was shortened by 1 base and J by 0 bases, with 13 bases between the two germline ends. Germline CDR1 reads MGHRA; CDR2 reads YSYEKL. The CDR3: CASSQASRLYSNQPQHF. CDR3 sequence (DNA): TGCGCCAGCAGCCAAGCTTCCAGGCTGTATAGCAATCAGCCCCAGCATTTT.

About this clonotype itself: A junction end diverges from the germline sequence, so it may reflect a read error. The chain recombines TRBV7-3 with TRBJ2-1; 8 bases align to TRBD2. Looked up from germline, CDR1 is SGHTA and CDR2 is FQGTGA. This CDR3 comprises 15 residues. CDR3 nucleotide sequence: TGTGCCAGCAGCATAACGACTAGCGCTTACAATGAGCAGTTCTTC. Residues: CASSITTSAYNEQFF.

This clonotype showed up just once. J is TRBJ1-2 and V is TRBV4-1; 8 bases map to TRBD1. This CDR3 is 16 amino acids long. Per the germline V gene, CDR1 is MGHRA and CDR2 is YSYEKL. Unmatched junction bases numbered 8, after V lost 3 bases and J lost 2 bases. This chain's CDR3 is CASSHPRDRTNYGYTF. In DNA, the CDR3 is TGCGCCAGCAGCCACCCCCGGGACAGGACGAACTATGGCTACACCTTC.

The chain couples TRBV11-1 to TRBJ2-7, with D unresolved. The CDR3 is 13 amino acids. The germline CDR1 and CDR2 sequences are SGHAT and FQDESV (reference sequence). Trimming shortened V by 4 bases and J by 4 bases, and 11 bases separated the two germline ends. CDR3 sequence (DNA): TGTGCCAGCAGCTCCCGGGCGTTATACGAGCAGTACTTC. Translated: CASSSRALYEQYF.

This clonotype has a handful of counts. The rearrangement links TRBV10-3 to TRBJ1-1; the match to TRBD1 covers 9 bases. The CDR3 has 14 residues. J gave up 6 bases and V 6 bases, and 8 bases lay outside the gene matches. Germline CDR1 is ENHRY and CDR2 is SYGVKD. CDR3 protein: CAISDGTGFAEAFF. The CDR3 DNA follows: TGTGCCATCAGCGACGGGACAGGGTTTGCTGAAGCTTTCTTT.

The chain recombines TRBV2 with TRBJ2-3; no definite D call. Germline CDR1 SNHLY, CDR2 FYNNEI. The CDR3 loop spans 13 amino acids. V lost 4 bases to trimming and J lost 0 bases, with 5 bases between them. The CDR3 sequence: CASSAPSTDTQYF. The DNA for the CDR3 is TGTGCCAGCAGTGCCCCAAGCACAGATACGCAGTATTTT. The entire variable domain, with the rest obtained from reference TRBV2 and TRBJ2-3, is as follows: EPEVTQTPSHQVTQMGQEVILRCVPISNHLYFYWYRQILGQKVEFLVSFYNNEISEKSEIFDDQFSVERPDGSNFTLKIRSTKLEDSAMYFCASSAPSTDTQYFGPGTRLTVL.

This rearrangement joins TRBV6-1 to TRBJ1-6; D is undetermined. This CDR3 region has 12 residues. Looked up from germline, CDR1 is MNHNS and CDR2 is SASEGT. With 7 bases removed from V and 7 bases from J, the gap between germline ends came to 8 bases. This CDR3 reads CASMGENSPLHF. DNA for the CDR3: TGTGCCAGCATGGGCGAGAATTCACCCCTCCACTTT.

V usage is TRBV5-1 and J usage is TRBJ2-1, with 11 bases fitting TRBD2. CDR3 length: 19 residues. The V segment lost 2 bases and the J segment 5 bases; nucleotides outside the gene matches: 15. Germline V gene sequence: CDR1 SGHRS, CDR2 YFSETQ. In nucleotides, the CDR3 is TGCGCCAGCAGCTTAATCTCTGGGGCTAGCGGGGGGCGTCACAATGAGCAGTTCTTC. This encodes CASSLISGASGGRHNEQFF.

The genes are TRBV12-1 and TRBJ2-7; TRBD1, the D gene given by the table, was not confirmed from the DNA. TRBV12-1 is described as a pseudogene. This CDR3 is 14 amino acids long. The CDR3 coding sequence is TGCGCCAGCAGCGACCGACAGGGCCTCTACGAGCAGTACTTC. It specifies CASSDRQGLYEQYF.

The rearrangement joins TRBV7-6 to TRBJ2-7; no definite D call. Between the trimmed V and J ends, which lost 1 base and 1 base, there was a span of 5 bases. CDR1 is SGHVS, CDR2 FNYEAQ, per germline. The CDR3 is 13 amino acids. CDR3 bases: TGTGCCAGCAGCTTAGGAAGATCCTACGAGCAGTACGTC. Translating gives CASSLGRSYEQYV.

Only a few counts were recorded for this clonotype. The chain has TRBV2 and TRBJ2-3; 7 bases line up with TRBD2. The V and J ends lost 4 bases and 6 bases, in that order; junction bases with no gene match: 10. Germline V gene data show CDR1 as SNHLY and CDR2 as FYNNEI. This CDR3 is 15 amino acids long. The CDR3 spells CASSGSGALEDTQYF. As DNA, the CDR3 is TGTGCCAGCAGTGGGAGCGGGGCCCTCGAGGATACGCAGTATTTT. The variable domain in full, completed from reference TRBV2 and TRBJ2-3, reads EPEVTQTPSHQVTQMGQEVILRCVPISNHLYFYWYRQILGQKVEFLVSFYNNEISEKSEIFDDQFSVERPDGSNFTLKIRSTKLEDSAMYFCASSGSGALEDTQYFGPGTRLTVL.

The V and J genes are TRBV7-9 and TRBJ2-3; D gene ambiguous. V was cut by 5 bases and J by 6 bases, with 9 bases left in between. Germline CDR1 is SEHNR and CDR2 is FQNEAQ (reference sequence). The CDR3 consists of 12 residues. The CDR3 region is CASSANTDTQYF. CDR3 DNA sequence: TGTGCCAGCAGCGCGAACACGGATACGCAGTATTTT.

This chain connects TRBV7-9 to TRBJ2-7; D is undetermined. Germline values: CDR1 SEHNR, CDR2 FQNEAQ (reference sequence). This CDR3 region has 14 residues. V lost 0 bases and J lost 3, with 9 bases in between. As DNA, the CDR3 is TGTGCCAGCAGCTTAGCCGACGAGCTCTACGAGCAGTACGTC. It translates to CASSLADELYEQYV.

This CDR3 reads CATSDLSEQFF. The CDR3, as DNA: TGTGCCACCAGTGATTTAAGTGAGCAGTTCTTC. The chain carries TRBV24-1 and TRBJ2-1, with D unclear. Germline V lookup: CDR1 KGHDR, CDR2 SFDVKD. This CDR3 has 11 amino acids. Trimming took 1 base from V and 9 from J, leaving 3 bases between them.

The V and J genes are TRBV25-1 and TRBJ1-1; D might be TRBD1 (5 bases). V was clipped by 5 bases and J by 8 bases, with 9 bases between them. Germline lookup yields CDR1 MGHDK and CDR2 SYGVNS. This CDR3 contains 11 residues. The CDR3 region has the DNA TGTGCCAGCAGTAGGGGAAGGGAAGCTTTCTTT. Translated: CASSRGREAFF.

This sequence joins TRBV3-1 and TRBJ2-3; no reliable D call. The V end lost 0 bases, the J end lost 5 bases, and 6 bases lay between the germline ends. The CDR3 runs 13 residues. Per the germline V gene, CDR1 is LGHDT and CDR2 is YNNKEL (reference sequence). CDR3 sequence reads: CASSQDIEDTQYF. The CDR3 DNA is TGTGCCAGCAGCCAAGATATCGAAGATACGCAGTATTTT.

V gene TRBV7-9 combines with J gene TRBJ2-1, with D perhaps given as TRBD1 or TRBD2 (5 bases each). V lost 2 bases and J 9 bases, leaving 11 bases between the germline ends. Germline values: CDR1 SEHNR, CDR2 FQNEAQ (reference sequence). The CDR3 loop spans 13 amino acids. CDR3 nucleotides: TGTGCCAGCAGCTTACCGGGGCCTGGTGAGCAGTTCTTC. Translated: CASSLPGPGEQFF.

CDR3 nucleotides: TGTGCCAGCAGCTTAGCGGGACCTAACACTGAAGCTTTCTTT. This gives the protein CASSLAGPNTEAFF. J is TRBJ1-1 and V is TRBV11-1; D may be TRBD1 (5 bases). V lost 0 bases, J lost 2 bases, and 7 bases lay in between. This CDR3 has 14 residues. CDR1 is SGHAT, CDR2 FQDESV, per germline (reference sequence).

The chain couples TRBV2 to TRBJ2-1; D is ambiguous. Trimming took 2 bases from V and 6 from J, leaving 14 bases between them. Germline V gives CDR1 SNHLY, CDR2 FYNNEI. The CDR3 is made up of 15 amino acids. DNA for the CDR3: TGTGCCAGCAGTGAATCGATGTGGGTTGGCAATGAGCAGTTCTTC. Residues: CASSESMWVGNEQFF. The variable domain in full, with the rest retrieved from reference TRBV2 and TRBJ2-1, is EPEVTQTPSHQVTQMGQEVILRCVPISNHLYFYWYRQILGQKVEFLVSFYNNEISEKSEIFDDQFSVERPDGSNFTLKIRSTKLEDSAMYFCASSESMWVGNEQFFGPGTRLTVL.

V usage is TRBV7-9 and J usage is TRBJ1-1; D gene ambiguous. Germline loops: CDR1 SEHNR, CDR2 FQNEAQ (reference sequence). Deletions cut 5 bases from V and 6 bases from J, with 7 bases between. This CDR3 contains 11 residues. The CDR3 reads CASSRAPEAFF. CDR3 nucleotides: TGTGCCAGCAGCCGCGCCCCTGAAGCTTTCTTT.

The chain has TRBV13 and TRBJ2-5; D is undetermined. This CDR3 comprises 12 residues. The germline V and J ends were trimmed by 6 bases and 3 bases, with 8 bases remaining between them. The germline gives CDR1 PRHDT, CDR2 FYEKMQ (reference sequence). DNA of the CDR3: TGTGCCAGCAGGGCTCTAAAAGAGACCCAGTACTTC. This translates into CASRALKETQYF.

As DNA, the CDR3 is TGTGCCAGCAGTTACCCGTTGGGAGGCTCTAACTATGGCTACACCTTC. This encodes CASSYPLGGSNYGYTF. The J gene is TRBJ1-2, the V gene TRBV6-2 or TRBV6-3; the D is unclear. With 2 bases removed from V and 0 bases from J, the gap between germline ends came to 13 bases. The CDR3 length is 16 residues. CDR1 and CDR2 (germline): MNHEY, SVGEGT.

The chain joins TRBV23-1 to TRBJ2-7, with TRBD1 as a possible D gene (5 bases). TRBV23-1 is an ORF for which the function is uncertain. The CDR3 loop spans 12 amino acids. V was clipped by 11 bases and J by 3 bases, with 14 bases between them. Here the CDR3 reads CARPRVLYEQYV. The CDR3 DNA follows: TGCGCCCGTCCCAGGGTTCTCTACGAGCAGTACGTC.

This clonotype was recorded only once. The CDR3, as DNA: TGTGCCAGCTCCCCTGCGGGGGTTACTGAAGCTTTCTTT. This translates into CASSPAGVTEAFF. This chain links TRBV28 with TRBJ1-1, with D perhaps TRBD1 (5 bases). Trimming took 8 bases from V and 5 from J, leaving 15 bases between them. The CDR3 runs 13 residues. The germline CDR1 and CDR2 sequences are MDHEN and SYDVKM.